This is a list of T cell receptor beta chains from one sample in a study of identical twins. TCRdb re-called the 5' RACE reads through MiXCR, storing one row per CDR3 protein. This table holds approximately 470,000 distinct CDR3 sequences, approximately 15% found once. These records were also assigned to another study, of yellow fever vaccine responses in identical twins.

The sequenced sample was CD4+ T cells sorted from blood. The receptors stem from a young woman in good health. The CDR3 runs from the conserved cysteine through the conserved F or W. A D gene is named only where the DNA matches it firmly. Rows may omit the clone size; those that give it use once, few, many or a size class.

clone_size j_call v_call d_call cdr3_nt cdr3_aa
NA TRBJ2-5 TRBV11-2 NA TGTGCCAGCAGCTCCACCCTTTCCGGGGGGCGGGGAGAGACCCAGTACTTC CASSSTLSGGRGETQYF
NA TRBJ2-3 TRBV29-1 NA TGCAGCGTTGTGGGCGGCCTCGATACGCAGTATTTT CSVVGGLDTQYF
NA TRBJ1-6 TRBV18 TRBD1 TGTGCCAGCTCACCGTTGCCAGGGGGAGATTCACCCCTCCACTTT CASSPLPGGDSPLHF
few TRBJ2-5 TRBV4-2 TRBD2 TGTGCCAGCAGCCAAGGGGCGGGGGGAGAGACCCAGTACTTC CASSQGAGGETQYF
many TRBJ2-2 TRBV5-1 NA TGCGCCAGCAGCCGCCAGACCGGGGAGCTGTTTTTT CASSRQTGELFF
many TRBJ2-7 TRBV28 TRBD2 TGTGCCAGCCTTGAAAGCGGGAGGGTCGACTACGAGCAGTACTTC CASLESGRVDYEQYF
NA TRBJ2-1 TRBV6-5 NA TGTGCCAGCAGTTTGGACACACCGGTCGACAATGAGCAGTTCTTC CASSLDTPVDNEQFF
NA TRBJ1-5 TRBV6-2/TRBV6-3 TRBD1 TGTGCCAGCGGCGAACCAGGGGGACCTAGCAATCAGCCCCAGCATTTT CASGEPGGPSNQPQHF
NA TRBJ2-1 TRBV5-1 TRBD2 TGCGCCAGCAGCGTCCCGGGGGGAAGACACAATGAGCAGTTCTTC CASSVPGGRHNEQFF
NA TRBJ1-2 TRBV28 NA TGTGCCAGCAGCGAGCGTGGGCAGATCTATGGCTACACCTTC CASSERGQIYGYTF
NA TRBJ1-1 TRBV25-1 NA TGTGCCAGCAGTGAATGGGGGGCGAACACTGAAGCTTTCTTT CASSEWGANTEAFF
few TRBJ2-7 TRBV12-3/TRBV12-4 TRBD1 TGTGCCAGCAAGCCGGGGACAGGGAGGGAGCAGTACTTC CASKPGTGREQYF
NA TRBJ2-1 TRBV5-5 NA TGTGCCAGCAGCTCATATACAGGGGCGGGATACAATGAGCAGTTCTTC CASSSYTGAGYNEQFF
few TRBJ1-6 TRBV20-1 TRBD1 TGCAGTGCCCGACAGGGGGTAGCCTATAATTCACCCCTCCACTTT CSARQGVAYNSPLHF
NA TRBJ2-3 TRBV29-1 TRBD2 TGCAGCGTCCGGACTAGCGGGTCCAGCACAGATACGCAGTATTTT CSVRTSGSSTDTQYF
NA TRBJ2-7 TRBV11-2 NA TGTGCCAGCAGCTCCCCAGGTAACATCCAGTACTTC CASSSPGNIQYF
many TRBJ1-1 TRBV6-5 NA TGTGCCAGCAGTTACTTTGCCATTTCGGGGAACACTGAAGCTTTCTTT CASSYFAISGNTEAFF
many TRBJ1-1 TRBV7-8 NA TGTGCCAGCAGCTTGTCTGGGAGGAACACTGAAGCTTTCTTT CASSLSGRNTEAFF
many TRBJ2-5 TRBV10-3 TRBD1 TGTGCCATCAGTGTTCAGGGGGCAGGTTCAGAGACCCAGTACTTC CAISVQGAGSETQYF
few TRBJ1-1 TRBV20-1 NA TGCAGTGCTGGGCAGGAGAAGGAAGCTTTCTTT CSAGQEKEAFF
few TRBJ2-3 TRBV9 TRBD1 TGTGCCAGCAGCGTTACAGGGGAAATGGCAGATACGCAGTATTTT CASSVTGEMADTQYF
many TRBJ2-1 TRBV7-2 NA TGTGCCAGCAGTTTACAGGTTGGAGATGAGCAGTTCTTC CASSLQVGDEQFF
NA TRBJ2-7 TRBV20-1 NA TGCAGTGCTAGAATTCGGGCCGGTGGGAGATTTACCTACGAGCAGTACTTC CSARIRAGGRFTYEQYF
NA TRBJ2-1 TRBV28 NA TGTGCCACCTACTACTCCTACAATGAGCAGTTCTTC CATYYSYNEQFF
NA TRBJ2-3 TRBV7-2 NA TGTGCCAGCACTAGAACCTCGGGGACTAGCACAGATACGCAGTATTTT CASTRTSGTSTDTQYF
NA TRBJ2-3 TRBV2 TRBD2 TGTGCCAGCAGTGTGGTTAGCGGGGGGGCGGATACGCAGTATTTT CASSVVSGGADTQYF
few TRBJ2-2 TRBV7-2 NA TGTGCCATCCCCAGGGATCCCAACACCGGGGAGCTGTTTTTT CAIPRDPNTGELFF
NA TRBJ2-1 TRBV2 TRBD2 TGTGCCAGCAGTGAGCTACTAGCGGGGCTCAATGAGCAGTTCTTC CASSELLAGLNEQFF
NA TRBJ2-5 TRBV6-5 NA TGTGCCAGCAGTTCAGGGGACCAAGAGACCCAGTACTTC CASSSGDQETQYF
NA TRBJ1-5 TRBV18 NA TGTGCCAGCTCACGTATCATTAGCAATCAGCCCCAGCATTTT CASSRIISNQPQHF
few TRBJ2-2 TRBV7-7 NA TGTGCCATCGGGCGGCCGGGCACCGGGGAGCTGTTTTTT CAIGRPGTGELFF
NA TRBJ2-1 TRBV9 TRBD1 TGTGCCAGCAGCGCGACAGGGTTTGGTAACAATGAGCAGTTCTTC CASSATGFGNNEQFF
NA TRBJ2-1 TRBV6-5 NA TGTGCCAGCAGTTTCTTAGAGGGAGTGACGAATGAGCAGTTCTTC CASSFLEGVTNEQFF
NA TRBJ2-7 TRBV2 NA TGTGCCAGCAGTGAACAGGGGACGGGCTACGAGCAGTACTTC CASSEQGTGYEQYF
many TRBJ2-2 TRBV12-3/TRBV12-4 TRBD1 TGTGCCAGCAGTCAGGACAGGGAGAACACCGGGGAGCTGTTTTTT CASSQDRENTGELFF
NA TRBJ1-5 TRBV27 NA TGTGCCAGGGTTGATCAGCCCCAGCATTTT CARVDQPQHF
NA TRBJ2-4 TRBV7-2 TRBD2 TGTGCCAGCAGCTTATCGGGAGGGCCTGGAAACATTCAGTACTTC CASSLSGGPGNIQYF
few TRBJ2-3 TRBV7-6 NA TGTGCCAGCAGCTCAGACCGGGACTCTCCACAAGGCCACACAGATACGCAGTATTTT CASSSDRDSPQGHTDTQYF
NA TRBJ2-7 TRBV30 NA TGTGCCTGGAAACGGCAAGTTCGGGACGAGCAGTACTTC CAWKRQVRDEQYF
many TRBJ2-3 TRBV12-3/TRBV12-4 NA TGTGCCAGCAGTTGGCGGGACGGCACAGATACGCAGTATTTT CASSWRDGTDTQYF
NA TRBJ2-1 TRBV5-1 TRBD2 TGCGCCAGCAGCTTCCGAGCGGGGGGGGGTGAGCAGTTCTTC CASSFRAGGGEQFF
NA TRBJ2-7 TRBV23-1 NA TGCGCCAGTAGTTTCCCAATCCCATCCTACGAGCAGTACTTC CASSFPIPSYEQYF
NA TRBJ2-5 TRBV15 TRBD1 TGTGCCACCAGCAGAGGCGGGTGGACAGGGGGCGCAGTGGCAGAGACCCAGTACTTC CATSRGGWTGGAVAETQYF
many TRBJ2-5 TRBV7-9 NA TGTGCCAGCAGCTTGAGCAGGGGACAAGAGACCCAGTACTTC CASSLSRGQETQYF
NA TRBJ2-1 TRBV29-1 NA TGCAGCAGCGGAACAGACTACTACAATGAGCAGTTCTTC CSSGTDYYNEQFF
NA TRBJ2-2 TRBV19 NA TGTGCCAGTAGGGCCAAACGACAGTTGAGTCGGGACACCGGGGAGCTGTTTTTT CASRAKRQLSRDTGELFF
NA TRBJ2-7 TRBV5-1 TRBD2 TGCGCCAGCAGCTTGGATGGCGGGAGGACCTACGAGCAGTACTTC CASSLDGGRTYEQYF
few TRBJ2-1 TRBV23-1 NA TGCGCCAGCGGCACAATACAGGGTTTTAGACCCCAAGAAAACAATGAGCAGTTCTTC CASGTIQGFRPQENNEQFF